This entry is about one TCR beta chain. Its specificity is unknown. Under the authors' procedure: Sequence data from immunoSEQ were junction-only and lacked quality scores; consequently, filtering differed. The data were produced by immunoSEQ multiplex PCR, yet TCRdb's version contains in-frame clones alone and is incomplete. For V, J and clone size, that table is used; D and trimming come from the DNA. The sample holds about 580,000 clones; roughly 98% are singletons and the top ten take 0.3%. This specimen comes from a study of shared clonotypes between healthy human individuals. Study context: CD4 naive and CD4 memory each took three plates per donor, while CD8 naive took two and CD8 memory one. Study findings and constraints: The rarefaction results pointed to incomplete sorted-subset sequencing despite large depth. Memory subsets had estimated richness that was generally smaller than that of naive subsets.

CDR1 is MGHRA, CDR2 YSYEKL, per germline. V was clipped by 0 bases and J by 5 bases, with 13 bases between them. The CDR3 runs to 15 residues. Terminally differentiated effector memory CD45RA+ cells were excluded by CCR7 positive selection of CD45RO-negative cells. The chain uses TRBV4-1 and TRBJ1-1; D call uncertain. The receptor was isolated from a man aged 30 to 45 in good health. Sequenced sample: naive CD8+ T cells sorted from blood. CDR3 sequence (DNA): TGCGCCAGCAGCCAAGACGAGGCTTGGAGAACTGAAGCTTTCTTT. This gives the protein CASSQDEAWRTEAFF.